Below are 27 T cell receptor beta chains sequenced from a single sample in a study of cytomegalovirus exposure and HLA in healthy donors. The PCR was carried out with 60 Vbeta primers and 13 Jbeta primers. Some clones are missing from TCRdb's copy, which holds only in-frame ones; the method was immunoSEQ multiplex PCR. The sample comprises around 160,000 clones, 80% of which are singletons, and around 2% rests with the top ten. The material sequenced was PBMCs. The receptor set was obtained from a human donor in good health.

This chain's CDR3 is CASSLESGKDSPLHF. The CDR3 nucleotides read TGTGCCAGCAGCTTAGAATCAGGGAAGGATTCACCCCTCCACTTT. V usage is TRBV7-2 and J usage is TRBJ1-6, with D possibly matching TRBD1 (5 bases). This CDR3 comprises 15 residues. V lost 1 base and J 8 bases, leaving 12 bases between the germline ends. Germline V lookup: CDR1 SGHTA, CDR2 FQGNSA.

The DNA for the CDR3 is TGTGCCAGCAGTGACTCTGGGGGGACTGAAGCTTTCTTT. Amino acid sequence: CASSDSGGTEAFF. The chain joins TRBV6-4 to TRBJ1-1; D is perhaps TRBD1 (5 bases). CDR3 length: 13 amino acids. Trimming removed 0 bases from V and 5 bases from J, with 7 bases in between. Looked up from germline, CDR1 is MRHNA and CDR2 is SNTAGT.

The chain recombines TRBV28 with TRBJ1-2; D is unresolved. The germline CDR1 and CDR2 sequences are MDHEN and SYDVKM. V was clipped by 4 bases and J by 1 base, with 4 bases between them. The CDR3 contains 12 residues. The CDR3 bases are TGTGCCAGCAGTTCGAGTAACTATGGCTACACCTTC. It translates to CASSSSNYGYTF.

This chain joins TRBV5-4 and TRBJ2-3; a weak D match, TRBD2 (6 bases). Per germline, CDR1 SGHNT and CDR2 YYREEE (reference sequence). Trimming cost V 4 bases and J 2 bases, with 17 bases left between them. This CDR3 is built from 16 residues. The CDR3: CASSPMGGSNTDTQYF. The CDR3 coding sequence is TGTGCCAGCAGCCCCATGGGGGGTTCAAACACAGATACGCAGTATTTT.

The chain is built from TRBV5-1 and TRBJ2-7; 8 bases are shared with TRBD1. The CDR3 covers 13 residues. V shed 4 bases, J shed 2 bases, and the junction held 2 bases outside the gene matches. Germline V gives CDR1 SGHRS, CDR2 YFSETQ. DNA of the CDR3: TGCGCCAGCAGCCCGACAGGGGCCTACGAGCAGTACTTC. Encoded protein: CASSPTGAYEQYF.

The chain combines TRBV7-9 with TRBJ2-5, with D tentatively TRBD2 (6 bases). Germline lookup yields CDR1 SEHNR and CDR2 FQNEAQ (reference sequence). Trimming shortened V by 6 bases and J by 2 bases, and 28 bases separated the two germline ends. This CDR3 spans 19 amino acids. CDR3: CASSTEGLDTEGTQETQYF. The DNA of the CDR3 is TGTGCCAGCAGTACAGAAGGGTTGGACACCGAAGGGACTCAAGAGACCCAGTACTTC.

V usage is TRBV9 and J usage is TRBJ2-2; 8 bases map to TRBD1. The junction had 3 bases not matched to a gene; V was cut back by 3 bases and J by 5 bases. Germline values: CDR1 SGDLS, CDR2 YYNGEE. The CDR3 totals 14 residues. CDR3 nucleotides: TGTGCCAGCAGCGCCCGGACAGGGACCGGGGAGCTGTTTTTT. Amino acids: CASSARTGTGELFF.

The J gene is TRBJ1-1, the V gene TRBV18; D gene ambiguous. The length of the CDR3 is 13 residues. V was trimmed by 0 bases and J by 7 bases, leaving 9 bases between them. Germline CDR1 KGHSH, CDR2 LQKENI. The CDR3 DNA follows: TGTGCCAGCTCACCACCTGGGCCCCTTGAAGCTTTCTTT. Its translation: CASSPPGPLEAFF.

The chain employs TRBV7-8 and TRBJ2-7; 10 bases match TRBD1. V dropped 8 bases and J dropped 1; count of bases not matched to a gene: 8. Germline lookup yields CDR1 SGHVS and CDR2 FQNEAQ. This CDR3 is built from 15 residues. The CDR3 sequence is CASAKLGQGSYEQYF. Written as DNA, the CDR3 is TGTGCCAGCGCTAAATTGGGACAGGGGTCCTACGAGCAGTACTTC.

The rearrangement uses TRBV7-8 and TRBJ1-6; 9 nucleotides agree with TRBD1. Unmatched junction bases numbered 4, after V lost 5 bases and J lost 8 bases. CDR1 is SGHVS and CDR2 is FQNEAQ in the germline V gene. The CDR3 has 14 amino acids. This CDR3 reads CASSVGQGYSPLHF. CDR3 nucleotides: TGTGCCAGCAGCGTGGGACAGGGATATTCACCCCTCCACTTT.

This clone appeared once. The chain recombines TRBV6-1 with TRBJ2-7; D remains ambiguous. The length of the CDR3 is 14 residues. V lost 0 bases and J lost 1, with 7 bases in between. Germline V lookup: CDR1 MNHNS, CDR2 SASEGT. In DNA form, the CDR3 reads TGTGCCAGCAGTGAAGCCCAGTCGTCCTACGAGCAGTACTTC. Its protein is CASSEAQSSYEQYF.

The genes are TRBV4-3 and TRBJ2-7, with D possibly TRBD1 on 6 matching bases. The CDR3 consists of 15 residues. Germline values: CDR1 LGHNA, CDR2 YSLEER. The V end lost 2 bases, the J end lost 2 bases, and 13 bases lay between the germline ends. The CDR3 nucleotides read TGCGCCAGCAGCCAATCGGGACAAGGGGCCTACGAGCAGTACTTC. This codes for CASSQSGQGAYEQYF.

The V call is TRBV14, the J call TRBJ2-3; 8 nucleotides agree with TRBD2. Losses at the gene ends were 4 bases for V and 3 bases for J; bases not matched to a gene: 15. The CDR3 sequence is 18 residues long. Germline-derived CDR1 and CDR2 are SGHDN and FVKESK. This chain's CDR3 is CASSRLSLGAGGTDTQYF. The CDR3 DNA is TGTGCCAGCAGCCGCCTGTCGCTAGGCGCGGGGGGTACAGATACGCAGTATTTT.

The DNA for the CDR3 is TGTGCCAGCAGTTTTCCCCCGTTGTGGAACTCCGGGGGGGCCCCCTACAATGAGCAGTTCTTC. This gives the protein CASSFPPLWNSGGAPYNEQFF. The chain is built from TRBV6-8 and TRBJ2-1; the match to TRBD2 covers 8 bases. Germline loops: CDR1 MNHGY, CDR2 SAAAGT. CDR3 size: 21 residues. The V and J ends lost 4 bases and 2 bases, in that order; junction bases with no gene match: 22.

V usage is TRBV9 and J usage is TRBJ2-7, with 7 bases identical to TRBD1. The CDR3 length is 15 residues. Germline loops: CDR1 SGDLS, CDR2 YYNGEE. The junction had 7 bases not matched to a gene; V was cut back by 0 bases and J by 4 bases. DNA of the CDR3: TGTGCCAGCAGCGTAGAGGGACAGAACTTATACGAGCAGTACTTC. Translating gives CASSVEGQNLYEQYF.

This chain connects TRBV4-3 to TRBJ2-2, with D maybe TRBD1 (5 bases). The length of the CDR3 is 16 residues. Trimming removed 0 bases from V and 5 bases from J, with 13 bases in between. CDR1 is LGHNA and CDR2 is YSLEER in the germline V gene. In DNA, the CDR3 is TGCGCCAGCAGCCAAGATGACGGACACAGAACCGGGGAGCTGTTTTTT. This translates into CASSQDDGHRTGELFF.

This chain joins TRBV5-8 and TRBJ1-6, with D unclear. Germline V gene data show CDR1 as SGHTS and CDR2 as YDEGEE. The CDR3 extends over 14 amino acids. Trimming stripped 2 bases from V and 9 bases from J, with 12 bases between. The CDR3 protein is CASSFAEYSSPLHF. CDR3 bases: TGTGCCAGCAGCTTCGCCGAGTACAGTTCACCCCTCCACTTT.

This chain uses TRBV4-1 with TRBJ1-1; 9 bases are shared with TRBD1. V lost 3 bases, J lost 1 base, and 3 bases stayed unmatched. Germline CDR1 reads MGHRA; CDR2 reads YSYEKL. There are 15 residues in the CDR3. CDR3 in amino acids: CASSHLQGANTEAFF. The CDR3 DNA follows: TGCGCCAGCAGCCATCTACAGGGGGCGAACACTGAAGCTTTCTTT.

The DNA of the CDR3 is TGCGCCAGCAGTGAGCGGGACAACTCCTACAATGAGCAGTTCTTC. Protein: CASSERDNSYNEQFF. V usage is TRBV10-2 and J usage is TRBJ2-1; TRBD1 is a possible D gene (6 bases). The ends were cut back, 2 bases at V and 0 bases at J, with 8 bases in the middle. This CDR3 is 15 amino acids long. Germline V CDR1 and CDR2: WSHSY, SAAADI.

The table lists this clone with a count of one. The J gene is TRBJ2-3, the V gene TRBV13; 8 bases map to TRBD2. Losses at the gene ends were 1 base for V and 5 bases for J; bases not matched to a gene: 5. The CDR3 spans 15 residues. In germline, CDR1 is PRHDT, CDR2 FYEKMQ (reference sequence). The CDR3 protein is CASSLEGLGGDTQYF. CDR3 sequence (DNA): TGTGCCAGCAGCTTAGAGGGACTAGGGGGAGATACGCAGTATTTT.

The genes are TRBV7-6 and TRBJ2-5; weak D call: TRBD2 (6 bases). V was cut by 6 bases and J by 7 bases, with 15 bases left in between. Germline CDR1 is SGHVS and CDR2 is FNYEAQ. CDR3 length: 13 residues. CDR3 protein: CASREGTGATQYF. In nucleotides, the CDR3 is TGTGCCAGCAGGGAAGGGACTGGGGCGACCCAGTACTTC.

The rearrangement uses TRBV27 and TRBJ1-1, with D hard to call. Germline CDR1 and CDR2: MNHEY and SMNVEV (reference sequence). The CDR3 sequence is 14 residues long. The V end lost 4 bases, the J end lost 0 bases, and 9 bases lay between the germline ends. CDR3 residues: CASSSPGLNTEAFF. As DNA, the CDR3 is TGTGCCAGCAGTTCCCCGGGATTGAACACTGAAGCTTTCTTT.

The chain carries TRBV6-5 and TRBJ1-1; TRBD1 is a possible D gene (5 bases). This CDR3 contains 12 residues. In germline, CDR1 is MNHEY, CDR2 SVGAGI. V lost 5 bases and J lost 6, with 10 bases in between. The CDR3 DNA reads as TGTGCCAGCAGTCCAGGGTTGCCTGAAGCTTTCTTT. Protein product: CASSPGLPEAFF.

The V and J genes are TRBV5-1 and TRBJ1-5; D not certain. Trimming stripped 2 bases from V and 3 bases from J, with 6 bases between. CDR1 is SGHRS, CDR2 YFSETQ, per germline. The CDR3 sequence is 13 residues long. CDR3 sequence (DNA): TGCGCCAGCAGCTTAAGCTTCAATCAGCCCCAGCATTTT. Amino acids: CASSLSFNQPQHF.

The genes are TRBV5-1 and TRBJ2-3; D may be TRBD2 (6 bases). CDR3 length equals 14 residues. Germline values: CDR1 SGHRS, CDR2 YFSETQ. V was trimmed by 4 bases and J by 1 base, leaving 10 bases between them. The CDR3 region is CASSRDSGTDTQYF. CDR3 bases: TGCGCCAGCAGCCGGGACTCGGGCACAGATACGCAGTATTTT.

This clone was counted between two and nine times. The V gene is TRBV7-2, the J gene TRBJ2-1; possible D gene TRBD2, 5 bases. Trimming took 1 base from V and 5 from J, leaving 9 bases between them. The germline V gene encodes CDR1 SGHTA and CDR2 FQGNSA. The CDR3 loop spans 14 amino acids. CDR3 in DNA: TGTGCCAGCAGCTTAGAGTCGGGGAACAATGAGCAGTTCTTC. This codes for CASSLESGNNEQFF.

V gene TRBV5-6 combines with J gene TRBJ1-5; D unclear. The CDR3 runs 13 residues. Germline lookup yields CDR1 SGHDT and CDR2 YYEEEE. V dropped 1 base and J dropped 2 bases, with 4 bases sitting between them. CDR3 loop: CASSLIGNQPQHF. In nucleotides, the CDR3 is TGTGCCAGCAGCTTGATAGGCAATCAGCCCCAGCATTTT.